This TCR beta chain was sequenced during a study of blood T cell repertoires in COVID-19. Study-wide background: Sites in the United States, Italy and Spain provided acute and convalescent COVID-19 samples. T cells, B-cell-depleted T cells, or PBMCs supplied cDNA or gDNA.

Trimming took 5 bases from V and 4 from J; bases not matched to a gene: 10. The CDR3 has 15 residues. The germline gives CDR1 SGHRS, CDR2 YFSETQ. Assay: immunoSEQ multiplex PCR; the TCRdb copy retains only in-frame clones and omits some. Among some 290,000 clones listed, 75% to 90% were seen once. Sequenced sample: peripheral blood. This sequence originates from a woman aged 45 to 65 who had recovered from COVID-19. The chain is built from TRBV5-1 and TRBJ1-2; the match to TRBD1 covers 8 bases. The CDR3 sequence: CASRSVFGQGYGYTF. As DNA, the CDR3 is TGCGCCAGCAGGTCGGTATTTGGACAGGGCTATGGCTACACCTTC. Variable domain in full (rest from reference TRBV5-1 and TRBJ1-2): KAGVTQTPRYLIKTRGQQVTLSCSPISGHRSVSWYQQTPGQGLQFLFEYFSETQRNKGNFPGRFSGRQFSNSRSEMNVSTLELGDSALYLCASRSVFGQGYGYTFGSGTRLTVV.